The following is a T cell receptor beta chain sequence with its context. The antigen remains undetermined. These data originate in a study of cytomegalovirus exposure and HLA in healthy donors. Whole-study context: There were approximately 400 genotyped donors. Of these, roughly 82% fell in the genetic ancestry cluster associated with self-reported Caucasian donors. Notes on the study in general: Most observed TCR sequences were rare, whereas some public TCRs were detected in many donors. Cytomegalovirus association was listed for 150 to 200 TCR beta chains.

A multiplex PCR was run with 60 Vbeta primers and 13 Jbeta primers. Sequencing was performed with immunoSEQ multiplex PCR; in TCRdb, only in-frame clones are kept and a portion is missing. The sample holds about 140,000 clones. Trimming stripped 3 bases from V and 2 bases from J, with 5 bases between. Germline CDR1 SGHVS, CDR2 FQNEAQ. The CDR3 sequence is 14 residues long. This clonotype was obtained from a male donor in good health and CMV-seronegative. The chain has TRBV7-8 and TRBJ1-6; D not resolved. Sequenced: PBMCs. In DNA form, the CDR3 reads TGTGCCAGCAGCTTGAGGGCCTATAATTCACCCCTCCACTTT. Protein product: CASSLRAYNSPLHF. The full variable domain, rest sourced from reference TRBV7-8 and TRBJ1-6, is GAGVSQSPRYKVAKRGQDVALRCDPISGHVSLFWYQQALGQGPEFLTYFQNEAQLDKSGLPSDRFFAERPEGSVSTLKIQRTQQEDSAVYLCASSLRAYNSPLHFGNGTRLTVT.